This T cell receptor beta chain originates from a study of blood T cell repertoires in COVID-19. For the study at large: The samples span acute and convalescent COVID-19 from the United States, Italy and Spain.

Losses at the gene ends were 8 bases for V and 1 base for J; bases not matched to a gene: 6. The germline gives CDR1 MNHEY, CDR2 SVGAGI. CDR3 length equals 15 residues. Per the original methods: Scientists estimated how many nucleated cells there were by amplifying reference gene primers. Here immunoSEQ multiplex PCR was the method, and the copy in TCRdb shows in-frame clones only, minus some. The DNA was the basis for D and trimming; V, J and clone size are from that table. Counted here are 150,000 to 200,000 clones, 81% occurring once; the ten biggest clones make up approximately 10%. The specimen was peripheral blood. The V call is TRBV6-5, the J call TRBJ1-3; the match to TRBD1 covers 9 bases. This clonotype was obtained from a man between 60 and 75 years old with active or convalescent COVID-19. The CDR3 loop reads CASGRTGASGNTIYF. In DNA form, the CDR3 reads TGTGCCAGCGGAAGGACAGGGGCGTCTGGAAACACCATATATTTT.